The sequence of this T cell receptor (beta chain) was determined in a study of blood T cell repertoires in COVID-19 (dated by TCRdb to about 2020). About the full investigation: Collaborator samples came from the United States, Italy and Spain and covered acute and convalescent phases of COVID-19. The prospective study material was composed of cDNA or gDNA derived from T cells, B-cell-depleted T cells, or PBMCs. Deeply sampled blood TCRbeta repertoires from subjects exposed to, actively infected with, or recovered from COVID-19 were included in the dataset. The repertoires were made available in a free public database intended to serve as a resource for research on the immune response to SARS-CoV-2. The samples were drawn from two sources: the first 160 participants of the ongoing ImmuneRACE study, and 1,000 to 1,500 subjects contributed by 6 global collaborators. Sample metadata almost always included a de-identified subject ID, COVID-19 status, age in years and sex. Where available, HLA class I and class II types were taken from metadata supplied by the sample provider and were not determined by assay-based typing.

Deletion took 4 bases off V and 5 bases off J, with a span of 9 bases between the germline ends. CDR1 LGHDT and CDR2 YNNKEL were looked up in the germline V gene (reference sequence). The CDR3 runs 12 residues from the cysteine to the phenylalanine. The DNA shown is the 36-base CDR3, in frame from base 1. For this clone: Its specific antigen is unknown. No much larger clone is present one base from it, and per-base qualities are unavailable.

The research as a whole found: How much clinical and demographic metadata was included differed by source and by participant, and the metadata was provided uncurated.

In the prospective study, participants were about 18 to 95 years old, resided in around 25 geographic areas of the United States, and were enrolled through a virtual design. In the prospective study, cohorts were assigned on the basis of participant-reported clinical history obtained from a screening survey and a study questionnaire. Exposed participants were defined as having been in contact with someone with a PCR-confirmed or clinician-diagnosed COVID-19 case within 2 weeks of study entry. Mobile phlebotomists in the prospective study collected whole blood, serum and a nasopharyngeal or oropharyngeal swab from every participant. Over a roughly two-month period, participants in the prospective study had the option of providing additional blood draws and questionnaires. Before DNA extraction, prospective study blood samples were shipped either frozen or at room temperature. TCRbeta CDR3 regions were amplified from genomic DNA by means of the immunoSEQ Assay, a bias-controlled multiplex PCR. The paper's data handling went like this. Within the assay, amplification of reference gene primers was used to estimate how many nucleated cells each sample contained. To quantify the absolute abundance of each unique TCRbeta CDR3 rearrangement, sequence reads were collapsed and filtered. Productive Simpson clonality was computed per sample as the square root of Simpson's diversity index over productive rearrangements. Drawn from immuneACCESS, this table holds only the in-frame rearrangements with V and J called that TCRdb kept. Clones are partly lost; checked studies trace under half to an unresolved V gene and leave the rest unexplained. V, J and clone size derive from that table, while D and trimming were established from the DNA sequence. This sample gives around 220,000 clones in total; nearly 90% of them show up just once. The ten biggest clones cover over 12% of the sample.

The sequence links TRBV3-1 (or the pseudogene TRBV3-2) to TRBJ2-7; matching of 6 bases hints at TRBD2 as the D gene. The sequence was obtained from a man under 40 who had been exposed to COVID-19. The sequencing sample was made of PBMCs or T cells enriched from blood (not recorded which). At the DNA level, the sequence is TGTGCCAGCAGCCCGGGGACTGACGAGCAGTACTTC. This codes for CASSPGTDEQYF.